Here is one T cell receptor beta chain with its context. As yet, its antigen is unknown. PCR primers comprised 60 Vbeta and 13 Jbeta primers. Assay: immunoSEQ multiplex PCR; the TCRdb copy retains only in-frame clones and omits some. The table has about 190,000 clones, about 88% seen once; the top ten hold less than 0.35%. This entry is derived from a study of cytomegalovirus exposure and HLA in healthy donors. Broader study findings: Later analysis demonstrated an association between a missense DCLRE1C variant and TCR beta V- and J-gene trimming. The authors enumerated over 150 TCR beta chains as linked to cytomegalovirus.

Germline V gives CDR1 SGHRS, CDR2 YFSETQ. CDR3 length equals 15 residues. With V trimmed by 3 bases and J by 0 bases, 5 bases remained unmatched. The source of this sequence is a woman in her twenties or thirties in good health and CMV-seronegative. Sequenced input: PBMCs. The chain uses TRBV5-1 and TRBJ1-1; 7 nucleotides match TRBD1. The CDR3 DNA is TGCGCCAGCAGCTGGAGGGACAGAGTGAACACTGAAGCTTTCTTT. This encodes CASSWRDRVNTEAFF.